This T cell receptor (beta chain) was observed in a study of OX40 agonist ivuxolimab in advanced cancers. Looking at the study overall: Each dose-escalation patient presented with hepatocellular carcinoma, melanoma, renal cell or head and neck cancer. Previous treatment with anti-PD-1, anti-PD-L1 or anti-CTLA-4 therapy was allowed; 40% had received some.

Whole-study findings and limits: The mean number of expanded clones was higher in CD8+ T cells than in CD4+.

As to this clone: Antigen specificity is unknown.

Sequenced by immunoSEQ multiplex PCR; TCRdb stores in-frame clones only, minus some. The table has tens of thousands of clones, roughly nine tenths seen once. Germline V lookup: CDR1 SGHTA, CDR2 FQGTGA. The V gene lost 2 bases and the J gene lost 0 bases, with 11 bases spanning the gap. The CDR3 has 16 residues. The starting material was CD4+ or CD8+ T cells sorted from blood, obtained in a trial of the OX40 agonist ivuxolimab. This sequence was found in an adult with an advanced solid tumor such as melanoma, head and neck, liver or kidney cancer. The rearrangement joins TRBV7-3 to TRBJ1-3; no definite D call. The CDR3 loop is CASSLGPPNSGNTIYF. CDR3 nucleotides: TGTGCCAGCAGCTTAGGTCCGCCTAACTCTGGAAACACCATATATTTT.